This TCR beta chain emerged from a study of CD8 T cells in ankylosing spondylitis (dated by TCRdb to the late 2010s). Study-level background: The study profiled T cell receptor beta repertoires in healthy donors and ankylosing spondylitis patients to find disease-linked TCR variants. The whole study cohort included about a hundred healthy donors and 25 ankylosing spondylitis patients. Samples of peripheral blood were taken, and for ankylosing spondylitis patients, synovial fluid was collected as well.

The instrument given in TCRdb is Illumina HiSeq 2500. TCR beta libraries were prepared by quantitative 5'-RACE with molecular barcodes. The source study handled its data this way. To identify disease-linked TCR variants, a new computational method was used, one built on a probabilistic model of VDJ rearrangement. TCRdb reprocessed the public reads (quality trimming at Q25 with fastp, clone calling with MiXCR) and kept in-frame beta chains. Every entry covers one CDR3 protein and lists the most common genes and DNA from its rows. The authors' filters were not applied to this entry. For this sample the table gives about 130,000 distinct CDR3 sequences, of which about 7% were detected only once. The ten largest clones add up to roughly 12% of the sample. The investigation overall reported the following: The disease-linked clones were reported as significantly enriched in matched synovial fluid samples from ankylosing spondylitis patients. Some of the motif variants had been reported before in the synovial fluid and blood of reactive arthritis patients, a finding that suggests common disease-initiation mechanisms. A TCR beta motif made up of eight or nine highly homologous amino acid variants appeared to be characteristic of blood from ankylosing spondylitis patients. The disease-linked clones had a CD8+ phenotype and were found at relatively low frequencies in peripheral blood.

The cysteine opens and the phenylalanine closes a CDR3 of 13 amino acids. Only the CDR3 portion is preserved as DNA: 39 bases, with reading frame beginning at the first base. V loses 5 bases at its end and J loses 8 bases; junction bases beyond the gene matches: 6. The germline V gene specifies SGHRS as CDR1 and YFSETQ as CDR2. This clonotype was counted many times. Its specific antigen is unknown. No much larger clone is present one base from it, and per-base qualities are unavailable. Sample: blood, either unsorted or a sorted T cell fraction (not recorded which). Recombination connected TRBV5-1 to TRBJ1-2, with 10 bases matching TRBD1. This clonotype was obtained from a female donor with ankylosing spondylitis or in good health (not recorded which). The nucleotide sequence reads TGCGCCAGCAGGCTGGGACAGGGGCCCGGCTACACCTTC. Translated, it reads CASRLGQGPGYTF.